Below are 25 T cell receptor beta chains sequenced from a single sample in a study of blood T cell repertoires in COVID-19. Profiling relied on immunoSEQ multiplex PCR, and the TCRdb table lists in-frame clones only, not all of them. The sample consists of about 50,000 clones, 70% to 90% of them appearing once. The sample consisted of PBMCs or T cells enriched from blood (not recorded which). These receptors all come from a woman aged 45-59 years who had recovered from COVID-19.

The CDR3 DNA follows: TGTGCCAGCAGCCGAACAGGGCTTGAGGGGGGAAACACCATATATTTT. Its protein product is CASSRTGLEGGNTIYF. This chain joins TRBV28 and TRBJ1-3, with a tentative D call TRBD1 (6 bases). This CDR3 is 16 amino acids long. Germline values: CDR1 MDHEN, CDR2 SYDVKM. Trimming took 6 bases from V and 4 from J, leaving 19 bases between them.

The J gene is TRBJ2-2, the V gene TRBV2; TRBD2 is a possible D gene (7 bases). The V gene's germline CDR1 is SNHLY and CDR2 FYNNEI. The CDR3 sequence is 18 residues long. Trimming left V 6 bases short and J 0 bases short, with 20 bases between. CDR3 in DNA: TGTGCCAGCAGATACTTGGGGGGGGCCGCGTCGAACACCGGGGAGCTGTTTTTT. As protein: CASRYLGGAASNTGELFF.

The chain uses TRBV18 and TRBJ2-2; the match to TRBD1 covers 7 bases. This CDR3 comprises 16 residues. Germline V gene data show CDR1 as KGHSH and CDR2 as LQKENI. V shed 6 bases and J 1 base; nucleotides not matched to a gene: 8. Here the CDR3 DNA reads TGTGCCAGCTCTCCTTCGACAGGGTGGAACACCGGGGAGCTGTTTTTT. Amino acids: CASSPSTGWNTGELFF.

V and J are TRBV3-1 (or the pseudogene TRBV3-2) and TRBJ2-7; TRBD1 matches at 9 bases. CDR1 is LGHDT, CDR2 YNNKEL, per germline (reference sequence). V was clipped by 4 bases and J by 3 bases; unmatched bases: 16. The CDR3 has 18 amino acids. The CDR3 nucleotides are TGTGCCAGCAGCCCTTTGGTGGGACAGGGAATTGATAGCTACGAGCAGTACTTC. This translates into CASSPLVGQGIDSYEQYF.

The genes are TRBV29-1 and TRBJ2-2, with 10 positions matching TRBD1. Germline V gives CDR1 SQVTM, CDR2 ANQGSEA. CDR3 size: 18 residues. Trimming removed 5 bases from V and 2 bases from J; junction bases left unmatched: 14. The CDR3: CSVLRDRGFFPNTGELFF. CDR3 bases: TGCAGCGTTCTTCGGGACAGGGGATTTTTTCCCAACACCGGGGAGCTGTTTTTT.

The chain has TRBV7-9 and TRBJ1-5; D uncertain. V lost 3 bases, J lost 0 bases, and 9 bases lay in between. Germline CDR1 and CDR2: SEHNR and FQNEAQ (reference sequence). The length of the CDR3 is 15 residues. In DNA form, the CDR3 reads TGTGCCAGCAGCTTGGGAGGGTATAGCAATCAGCCCCAGCATTTT. Its translation is CASSLGGYSNQPQHF. Full variable domain (missing parts from reference TRBV7-9 and TRBJ1-5): DTGVSQNPRHKITKRGQNVTFRCDPISEHNRLYWYRQTLGQGPEFLTYFQNEAQLEKSRLLSDRFSAERPKGSFSTLEIQRTEQGDSAMYLCASSLGGYSNQPQHFGDGTRLSIL.

The V gene is TRBV5-5, the J gene TRBJ1-5; D perhaps matches TRBD1 (6 bases). Trimming left V 4 bases short and J 6 bases short, with 14 bases between. This CDR3 spans 14 amino acids. In germline, CDR1 is SGHKS, CDR2 YYEKEE (reference sequence). CDR3 sequence reads: CASSALRGSQPQHF. CDR3 sequence (DNA): TGTGCCAGCAGCGCGTTAAGGGGGAGTCAGCCCCAGCATTTT.

In this sample, this clone turned up once. The V call is TRBV12-3 or TRBV12-4, the J call TRBJ1-4; D is unresolved. There are 13 residues in the CDR3. V shed 6 bases and J shed 8 bases, with 13 bases lying between them. CDR3 loop: CASSPPYGEKLFF. The CDR3 bases are TGTGCCAGCAGCCCGCCCTACGGGGAAAAACTGTTTTTT.

V is TRBV12-3 or TRBV12-4 and J is TRBJ1-1; D remains unclear. The CDR3 length is 13 residues. The V end lost 2 bases, the J end lost 3 bases, and 7 bases lay between the germline ends. CDR3 region: CASSLLRDTEAFF. The CDR3 DNA sequence: TGTGCCAGCAGTTTATTGAGGGACACTGAAGCTTTCTTT.

V is TRBV6-5 and J is TRBJ2-3; 13 nucleotides match TRBD2. This CDR3 has 15 amino acids. The V and J ends lost 6 bases and 8 bases, in that order; junction bases with no gene match: 8. The germline CDR1 and CDR2 sequences are MNHEY and SVGAGI. The CDR3 nucleotides are TGTGCCAGCAGACCTCGGACTAGCGGGGGAGGTACGCAGTATTTT. Protein: CASRPRTSGGGTQYF.

The chain links TRBV28 to TRBJ2-7; tentatively, D is TRBD2 (6 bases). The CDR3 contains 15 residues. The V end lost 5 bases, the J end lost 0 bases, and 14 bases lay between the germline ends. Germline V lookup: CDR1 MDHEN, CDR2 SYDVKM. Here the CDR3 reads CASSVIGRSSYEQYF. The CDR3 DNA reads TGTGCCAGCAGTGTGATAGGGAGGAGCTCCTACGAGCAGTACTTC.

The chain carries TRBV5-1 and TRBJ1-1; possibly TRBD1 for D (5 bases). V lost 0 bases and J 2 bases, leaving 11 bases between the germline ends. This CDR3 comprises 15 residues. Germline values: CDR1 SGHRS, CDR2 YFSETQ. DNA of the CDR3: TGCGCCAGCAGCTTGGCCGACAGATCCAACACTGAAGCTTTCTTT. Translating it yields CASSLADRSNTEAFF. The full variable domain, its missing parts supplied by reference TRBV5-1 and TRBJ1-1, is KAGVTQTPRYLIKTRGQQVTLSCSPISGHRSVSWYQQTPGQGLQFLFEYFSETQRNKGNFPGRFSGRQFSNSRSEMNVSTLELGDSALYLCASSLADRSNTEAFFGQGTRLTVV.

The chain joins TRBV5-4 to TRBJ1-4, with a tentative D call TRBD1 (6 bases). With 2 bases removed from V and 7 bases from J, the gap between germline ends came to 9 bases. Per germline, CDR1 SGHNT and CDR2 YYREEE (reference sequence). The length of the CDR3 is 13 residues. The DNA of the CDR3 is TGTGCCAGCAGCTTAGACAGGTCTGAAAAACTGTTTTTT. It encodes CASSLDRSEKLFF.

The chain employs TRBV27 and TRBJ1-1; D may be TRBD1 (5 bases). This CDR3 region has 12 residues. Germline-derived CDR1 and CDR2 are MNHEY and SMNVEV (reference sequence). V lost 6 bases and J 7 bases, leaving 12 bases between the germline ends. The CDR3 sequence is CASRNRWGEAFF. CDR3 sequence (DNA): TGTGCCAGCAGGAACAGGTGGGGTGAAGCTTTCTTT.

The J gene is TRBJ1-5, the V gene TRBV24-1; D is undetermined. Germline-derived CDR1 and CDR2 are KGHDR and SFDVKD. The CDR3 loop spans 16 amino acids. Trimming took 4 bases from V and 0 from J, leaving 12 bases between them. CDR3 residues: CATSDAGWTSNQPQHF. CDR3 bases: TGTGCCACCAGTGACGCGGGGTGGACTAGCAATCAGCCCCAGCATTTT.

The rearrangement links TRBV6-5 to TRBJ1-6, with a possible D match to TRBD1 (5 bases). Germline-derived CDR1 and CDR2 are MNHEY and SVGAGI. This CDR3 is built from 13 residues. Trimming cost V 6 bases and J 6 bases, with 9 bases left between them. The CDR3, as DNA: TGTGCCAGCAGACGTCAGGGTAATTCACCCCTCCACTTT. This sequence encodes CASRRQGNSPLHF.

The chain couples TRBV7-9 to TRBJ1-4, with D unclear. CDR1 is SEHNR, CDR2 FQNEAQ, per germline (reference sequence). V lost 5 bases and J 3 bases, leaving 16 bases between the germline ends. This CDR3 contains 16 residues. CDR3 DNA: TGTGCCAGCAGCCGACCTAACAGAAGGTCTAATGAAAAACTGTTTTTT. Encoded protein: CASSRPNRRSNEKLFF.

This chain uses TRBV11-3 with TRBJ2-1; weak D call: TRBD2 (5 bases). Germline CDR1 and CDR2: SGHNT and YENEEA. The CDR3 loop spans 15 amino acids. With 1 base removed from V and 6 bases from J, the gap between germline ends came to 13 bases. The CDR3 bases are TGTGCCAGCAGCTTAGGACGGGATTCACGCAATGAGCAGTTCTTC. Translating gives CASSLGRDSRNEQFF. Full variable domain (outside the CDR3, taken from reference TRBV11-3 and TRBJ2-1): EAGVVQSPRYKIIEKKQPVAFWCNPISGHNTLYWYLQNLGQGPELLIRYENEEAVDDSQLPKDRFSAERLKGVDSTLKIQPAELGDSAVYLCASSLGRDSRNEQFFGPGTRLTVL.

This sequence joins TRBV28 and TRBJ2-3, with D possibly TRBD1 on 5 matching bases. Per germline, CDR1 MDHEN and CDR2 SYDVKM. The CDR3 is 14 residues long. V lost 3 bases to trimming and J lost 4 bases, with 11 bases between them. The CDR3: CASSLSGMADTQYF. CDR3 in DNA: TGTGCCAGCAGTTTGTCAGGGATGGCAGATACGCAGTATTTT.

CDR3 in DNA: TGTGCCATCTCGCCGGGGGATAATTCACCCCTCCACTTT. Its translation: CAISPGDNSPLHF. The chain carries TRBV6-6 and TRBJ1-6, with D tentatively TRBD1 (5 bases). V lost 10 bases and J 5 bases, leaving 12 bases between the germline ends. The germline gives CDR1 MNHNY, CDR2 SVGAGI (reference sequence). The CDR3 contains 13 residues.

This sequence joins TRBV19 and TRBJ2-2; D gene unclear. Trimming cost V 3 bases and J 7 bases, with 12 bases left between them. Germline V lookup: CDR1 LNHDA, CDR2 SQIVND (reference sequence). The CDR3 is 14 residues long. In DNA form, the CDR3 reads TGTGCCAGTAGTATCCCCATTCCTAGCGGGGAGCTGTTTTTT. Residues: CASSIPIPSGELFF.

The chain uses TRBV11-3 and TRBJ2-2; TRBD2 is a possible D gene (5 bases). There are 14 residues in the CDR3. Trimming removed 1 base from V and 5 bases from J, with 8 bases in between. Germline V gives CDR1 SGHNT, CDR2 YENEEA. This CDR3 reads CASSLGAGTGELFF. CDR3 nucleotides: TGTGCCAGCAGCTTAGGTGCGGGTACCGGGGAGCTGTTTTTT.

This chain uses TRBV28 with TRBJ1-3; D may be TRBD1 (5 bases). The V gene lost 2 bases and the J gene lost 0 bases, with 14 bases spanning the gap. The CDR3 sequence is 17 residues long. CDR1 is MDHEN and CDR2 is SYDVKM in the germline V gene. The CDR3 bases are TGTGCCAGCAGTTTAGGGGGGGTTCAGGGCTCTGGAAACACCATATATTTT. Translated, it gives CASSLGGVQGSGNTIYF.

The rearrangement joins TRBV27 to TRBJ1-6; possibly TRBD1 for D (5 bases). The CDR3 runs to 14 residues. Between the trimmed V and J ends, which lost 5 bases and 8 bases, there was a span of 13 bases. CDR1 MNHEY and CDR2 SMNVEV come from the germline V gene (reference sequence). The DNA for the CDR3 is TGTGCCAGCAGTCCACAGGAGAGATATTCACCCCTCCACTTT. This gives the protein CASSPQERYSPLHF.

The chain combines TRBV28 with TRBJ2-5; TRBD2 matches 7 bases. CDR3 length equals 14 residues. Unmatched junction bases numbered 8, after V lost 8 bases and J lost 2 bases. The germline CDR1 and CDR2 sequences are MDHEN and SYDVKM. CDR3 sequence: CASGTLAPQETQYF. DNA of the CDR3: TGTGCCAGCGGTACACTAGCGCCTCAAGAGACCCAGTACTTC. Based on the CDR3 plus reference TRBV28 and TRBJ2-5, the full variable domain is DVKVTQSSRYLVKRTGEKVFLECVQDMDHENMFWYRQDPGLGLRLIYFSYDVKMKEKGDIPEGYSVSREKKERFSLILESASTNQTSMYLCASGTLAPQETQYFGPGTRLLVL.